These T cell receptor beta chains were read from a single sample in a study of cytomegalovirus exposure and HLA in healthy donors. The table came from immunoSEQ multiplex PCR; TCRdb's copy has only in-frame clones and leaves some out. The repertoire holds roughly 270,000 clones, with roughly 90% as singletons. Sequencing was done on a sample of PBMCs. The receptors shown here come from a woman aged 18-29 years in good health and CMV-seronegative. Each CDR3 is given with its conserved first and last residue. A D gene is named only where the DNA matches it firmly. Part of the rows lack a size; the others show once, few, many or a class for expanded clones.

V	J	size	D	CDR3	DNA
TRBV28	TRBJ1-1	NA	TRBD1	CASSQTGLEAFF	TGTGCCAGCAGCCAGACAGGGTTGGAGGCTTTCTTT
TRBV7-2	TRBJ2-2	NA	NA	CASSPFPLPNTGELFF	TGTGCCAGCAGCCCCTTCCCCCTACCGAACACCGGGGAGCTGTTTTTT
TRBV9	TRBJ2-7	NA	TRBD2	CASSLGGAGGLYEQYF	TGTGCCAGCAGCCTAGGGGGAGCGGGAGGGTTGTACGAGCAGTACTTC
TRBV6-5	TRBJ1-2	NA	TRBD1	CASREQGYGYTF	TGTGCCAGCAGAGAACAGGGGTATGGCTACACCTTC
TRBV27	TRBJ2-7	NA	NA	CASSLYLHQGRQYEQYF	TGTGCCAGCAGTTTGTACCTCCATCAGGGTCGTCAGTACGAGCAGTACTTC
TRBV9	TRBJ2-1	NA	NA	CASSVGLYLDEQFF	TGTGCCAGCAGCGTAGGACTATATCTCGATGAGCAGTTCTTC
TRBV28	TRBJ2-7	NA	NA	CASSAIRGNEQYF	TGTGCCAGCAGTGCGATCCGGGGAAACGAGCAGTACTTC
TRBV19	TRBJ1-1	NA	TRBD1	CASSTGQGMNTEAFF	TGTGCCAGTAGTACGGGACAGGGGATGAACACTGAAGCTTTCTTT
TRBV29-1	TRBJ2-1	many	NA	CSVLWAGWSYNEQFF	TGCAGCGTTCTATGGGCGGGGTGGTCCTACAATGAGCAGTTCTTC
TRBV6-6	TRBJ2-7	NA	TRBD2	CASVSAGENEQYF	TGTGCCAGCGTGTCGGCGGGAGAGAATGAGCAGTACTTC
TRBV27	TRBJ2-5	NA	NA	CASSLSTGSWETQYF	TGTGCCAGCAGTTTATCTACCGGGAGTTGGGAGACCCAGTACTTC
TRBV28	TRBJ1-2	NA	TRBD1	CASRVTGVVGYTF	TGTGCCAGCAGGGTGACAGGGGTTGTCGGCTACACCTTC
TRBV6-1	TRBJ1-5	NA	TRBD1	CASSGRGQGDNQPQHF	TGTGCCAGCAGTGGCCGAGGTCAGGGGGACAATCAGCCCCAGCATTTT
TRBV28	TRBJ2-5	NA	TRBD2	CASKLAEKETQYF	TGTGCCAGCAAGCTAGCGGAAAAAGAGACCCAGTACTTC